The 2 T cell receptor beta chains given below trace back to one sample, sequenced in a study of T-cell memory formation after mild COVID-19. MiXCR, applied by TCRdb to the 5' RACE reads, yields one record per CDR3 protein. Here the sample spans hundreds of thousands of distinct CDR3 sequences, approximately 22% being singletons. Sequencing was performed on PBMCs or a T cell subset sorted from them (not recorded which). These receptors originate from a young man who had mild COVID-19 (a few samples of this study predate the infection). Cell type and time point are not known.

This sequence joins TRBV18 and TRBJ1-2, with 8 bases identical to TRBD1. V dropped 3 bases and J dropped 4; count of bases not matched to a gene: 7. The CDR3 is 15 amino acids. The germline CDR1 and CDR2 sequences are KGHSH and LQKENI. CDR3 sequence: CASSPTDRGGYGYTF. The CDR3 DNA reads TGTGCCAGCTCACCCACCGACAGGGGCGGCTATGGCTACACCTTC.

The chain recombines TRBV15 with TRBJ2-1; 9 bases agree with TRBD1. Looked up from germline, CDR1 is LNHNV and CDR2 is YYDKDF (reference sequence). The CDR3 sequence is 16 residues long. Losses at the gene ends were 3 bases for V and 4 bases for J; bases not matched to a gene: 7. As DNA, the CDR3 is TGTGCCACCAGCAGGGGGAAGGACAGGGGATACAATGAGCAGTTCTTC. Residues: CATSRGKDRGYNEQFF. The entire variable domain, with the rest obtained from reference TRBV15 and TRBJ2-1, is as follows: DAMVIQNPRYQVTQFGKPVTLSCSQTLNHNVMYWYQQKSSQAPKLLFHYYDKDFNNEADTPDNFQSRRPNTSFCFLDIRSPGLGDTAMYLCATSRGKDRGYNEQFFGPGTRLTVL.